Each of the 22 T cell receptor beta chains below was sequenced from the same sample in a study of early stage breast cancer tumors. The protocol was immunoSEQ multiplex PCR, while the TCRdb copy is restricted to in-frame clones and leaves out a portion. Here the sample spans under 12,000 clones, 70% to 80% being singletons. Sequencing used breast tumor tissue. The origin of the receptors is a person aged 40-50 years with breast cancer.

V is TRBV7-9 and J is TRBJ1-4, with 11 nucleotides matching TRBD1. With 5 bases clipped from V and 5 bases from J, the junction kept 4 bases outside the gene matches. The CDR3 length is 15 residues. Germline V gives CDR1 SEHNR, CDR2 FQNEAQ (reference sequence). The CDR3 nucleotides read TGTGCCAGCAGCAGGGGACAGGGGGGAAATGAAAAACTGTTTTTT. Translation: CASSRGQGGNEKLFF.

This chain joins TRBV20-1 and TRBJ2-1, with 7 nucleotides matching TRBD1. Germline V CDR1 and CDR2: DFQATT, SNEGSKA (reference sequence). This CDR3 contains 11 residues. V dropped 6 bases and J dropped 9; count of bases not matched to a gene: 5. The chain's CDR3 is CSAVDRVEQFF. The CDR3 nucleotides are TGCAGTGCCGTTGACAGGGTTGAGCAGTTCTTC.

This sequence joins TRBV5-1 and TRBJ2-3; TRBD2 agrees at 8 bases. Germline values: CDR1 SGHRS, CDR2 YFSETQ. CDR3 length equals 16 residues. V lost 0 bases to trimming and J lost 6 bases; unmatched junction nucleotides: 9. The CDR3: CASSLGSGLGEDTQYF. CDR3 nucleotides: TGCGCCAGCAGCTTGGGGTCGGGACTAGGAGAGGATACGCAGTATTTT.

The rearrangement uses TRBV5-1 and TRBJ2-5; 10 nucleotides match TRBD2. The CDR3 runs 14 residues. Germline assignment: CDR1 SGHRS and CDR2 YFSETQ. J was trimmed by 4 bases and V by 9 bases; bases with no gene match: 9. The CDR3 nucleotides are TGCGCCACCCGTCCTAGCGGGAGAGGAGAGACCCAGTACTTC. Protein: CATRPSGRGETQYF. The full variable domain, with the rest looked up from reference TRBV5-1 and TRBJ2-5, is KAGVTQTPRYLIKTRGQQVTLSCSPISGHRSVSWYQQTPGQGLQFLFEYFSETQRNKGNFPGRFSGRQFSNSRSEMNVSTLELGDSALYLCATRPSGRGETQYFGPGTRLLVL.

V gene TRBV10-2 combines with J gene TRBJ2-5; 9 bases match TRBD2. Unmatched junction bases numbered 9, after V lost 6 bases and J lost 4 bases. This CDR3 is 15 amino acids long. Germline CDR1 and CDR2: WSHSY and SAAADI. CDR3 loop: CASRDSGSLVETQYF. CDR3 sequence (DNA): TGCGCCAGCAGGGATAGCGGGAGTCTTGTAGAGACCCAGTACTTC.

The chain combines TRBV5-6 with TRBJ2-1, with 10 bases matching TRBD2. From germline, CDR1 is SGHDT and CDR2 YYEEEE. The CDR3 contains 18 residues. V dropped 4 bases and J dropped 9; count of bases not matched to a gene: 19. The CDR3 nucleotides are TGTGCCAGCAGCCCGTTGGTAGCGGGAGGCCCCAGCGCGAGTGAGCAGTTCTTC. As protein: CASSPLVAGGPSASEQFF.

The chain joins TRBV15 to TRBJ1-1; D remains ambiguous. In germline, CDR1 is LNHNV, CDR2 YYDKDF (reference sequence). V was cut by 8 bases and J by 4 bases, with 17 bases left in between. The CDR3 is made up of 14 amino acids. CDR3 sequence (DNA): TGTGCCACCGGAACGGGCCGTCAGGCCACTGAAGCTTTCTTT. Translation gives CATGTGRQATEAFF. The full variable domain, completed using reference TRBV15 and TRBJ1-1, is DAMVIQNPRYQVTQFGKPVTLSCSQTLNHNVMYWYQQKSSQAPKLLFHYYDKDFNNEADTPDNFQSRRPNTSFCFLDIRSPGLGDTAMYLCATGTGRQATEAFFGQGTRLTVV.

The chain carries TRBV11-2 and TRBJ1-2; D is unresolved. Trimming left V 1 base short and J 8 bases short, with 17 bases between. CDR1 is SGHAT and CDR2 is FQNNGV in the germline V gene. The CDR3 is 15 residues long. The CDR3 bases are TGTGCCAGCAGCTTAGGACTTGGGTGGACGGAAGGCTACACCTTC. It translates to CASSLGLGWTEGYTF. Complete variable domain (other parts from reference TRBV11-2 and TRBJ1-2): EAGVAQSPRYKIIEKRQSVAFWCNPISGHATLYWYQQILGQGPKLLIQFQNNGVVDDSQLPKDRFSAERLKGVDSTLKIQPAKLEDSAVYLCASSLGLGWTEGYTFGSGTRLTVV.

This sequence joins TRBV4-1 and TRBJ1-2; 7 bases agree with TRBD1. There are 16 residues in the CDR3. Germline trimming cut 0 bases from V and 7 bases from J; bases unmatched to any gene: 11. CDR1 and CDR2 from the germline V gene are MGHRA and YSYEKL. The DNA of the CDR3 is TGCGCCAGCAGCCAAGATTTAGCGGCAGGGGGAGGTGGCTACACCTTC. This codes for CASSQDLAAGGGGYTF.

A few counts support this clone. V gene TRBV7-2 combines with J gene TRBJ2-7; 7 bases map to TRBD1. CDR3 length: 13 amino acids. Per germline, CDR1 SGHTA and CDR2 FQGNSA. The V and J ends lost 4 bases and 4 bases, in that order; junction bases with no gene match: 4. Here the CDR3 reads CASSYTGAYEQYF. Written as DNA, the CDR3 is TGTGCCAGCAGCTACACAGGGGCTTACGAGCAGTACTTC.

For the CDR3, the DNA is TGCGCCAGCAGCTATTCGGACGGTGGTGGCTATGGCTACACCTTC. Protein: CASSYSDGGGYGYTF. The chain employs TRBV5-1 and TRBJ1-2; no firm D call. Trimming removed 3 bases at V and 4 bases at J, with 16 bases between. The CDR3 sequence is 15 residues long. Germline lookup yields CDR1 SGHRS and CDR2 YFSETQ.

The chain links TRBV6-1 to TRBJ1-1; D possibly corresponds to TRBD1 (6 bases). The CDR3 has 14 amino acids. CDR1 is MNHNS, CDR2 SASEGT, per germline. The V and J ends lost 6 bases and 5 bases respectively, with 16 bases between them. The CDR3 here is CASSVEGGRTEAFF. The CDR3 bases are TGTGCCAGCAGCGTAGAGGGGGGGCGTACTGAAGCTTTCTTT.

The CDR3 is CSVESRRQGGYGYTF. DNA for the CDR3: TGCAGCGTTGAGTCTAGGCGACAGGGGGGTTATGGCTACACCTTC. The rearrangement joins TRBV29-1 to TRBJ1-2, with 9 bases matching TRBD1. The V segment lost 3 bases and the J segment 5 bases; nucleotides outside the gene matches: 10. The germline V gene encodes CDR1 SQVTM and CDR2 ANQGSEA. The CDR3 loop spans 15 amino acids.

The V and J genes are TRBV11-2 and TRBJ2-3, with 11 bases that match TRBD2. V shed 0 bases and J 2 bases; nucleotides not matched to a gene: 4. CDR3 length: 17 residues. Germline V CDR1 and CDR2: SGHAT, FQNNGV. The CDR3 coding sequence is TGTGCCAGCAGCTTAGAGGCTAGCGGGAGGTCCACAGATACGCAGTATTTT. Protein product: CASSLEASGRSTDTQYF. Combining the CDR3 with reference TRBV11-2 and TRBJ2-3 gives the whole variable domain EAGVAQSPRYKIIEKRQSVAFWCNPISGHATLYWYQQILGQGPKLLIQFQNNGVVDDSQLPKDRFSAERLKGVDSTLKIQPAKLEDSAVYLCASSLEASGRSTDTQYFGPGTRLTVL.

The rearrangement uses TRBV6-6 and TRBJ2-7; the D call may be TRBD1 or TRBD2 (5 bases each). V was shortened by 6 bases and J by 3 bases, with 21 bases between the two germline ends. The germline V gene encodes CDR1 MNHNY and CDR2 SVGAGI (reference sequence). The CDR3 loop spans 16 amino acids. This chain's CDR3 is CASSLIPGPSDYEQYF. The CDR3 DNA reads TGTGCCAGCAGCCTAATCCCGGGACCGTCGGACTACGAGCAGTACTTC.

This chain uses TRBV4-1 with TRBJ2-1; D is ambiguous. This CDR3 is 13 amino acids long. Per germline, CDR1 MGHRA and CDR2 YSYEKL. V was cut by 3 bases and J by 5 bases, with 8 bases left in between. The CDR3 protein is CASSQSRDNEQFF. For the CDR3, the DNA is TGCGCCAGCAGCCAGAGCCGGGACAATGAGCAGTTCTTC.

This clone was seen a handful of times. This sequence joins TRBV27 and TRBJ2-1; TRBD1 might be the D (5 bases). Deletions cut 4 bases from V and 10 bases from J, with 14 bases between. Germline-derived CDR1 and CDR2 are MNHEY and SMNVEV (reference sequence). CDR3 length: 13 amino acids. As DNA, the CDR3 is TGTGCCAGCAGTTCGGCGCAGGGCCGGGAGCAGTTCTTC. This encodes CASSSAQGREQFF.

CDR3 in DNA: TGCGCCAGCAGCCCAACAGGGACAGATGGCTACACCTTC. It yields the protein CASSPTGTDGYTF. The V and J genes are TRBV5-1 and TRBJ1-2; 7 bases agree with TRBD1. Germline CDR1 and CDR2: SGHRS and YFSETQ. The length of the CDR3 is 13 residues. With 4 bases clipped from V and 6 bases from J, the junction kept 6 bases outside the gene matches.

This chain's CDR3 is CASGVLTGALMETQYF. The CDR3 region has the DNA TGTGCTAGTGGTGTCCTGACAGGGGCGCTAATGGAGACCCAGTACTTC. The rearrangement joins TRBV12-5 to TRBJ2-5; 8 positions match TRBD1. The ends lost 5 bases at V and 5 bases at J; junction bases unmatched: 13. CDR1 and CDR2 (germline): LGHNT, FRNRAP. CDR3 size: 16 residues.

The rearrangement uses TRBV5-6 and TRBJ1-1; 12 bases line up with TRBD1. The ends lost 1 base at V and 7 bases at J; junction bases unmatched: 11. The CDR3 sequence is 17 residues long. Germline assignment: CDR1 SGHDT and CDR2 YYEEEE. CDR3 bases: TGTGCCAGCAGCTTGTACTCCCGGGACAGGGGGCAGGATGAAGCTTTCTTT. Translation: CASSLYSRDRGQDEAFF.

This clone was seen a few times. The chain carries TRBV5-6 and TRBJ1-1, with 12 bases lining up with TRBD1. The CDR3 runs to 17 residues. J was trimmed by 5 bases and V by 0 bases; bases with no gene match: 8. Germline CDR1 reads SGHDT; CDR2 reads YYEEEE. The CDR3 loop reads CASSLAGTGGPWTEAFF. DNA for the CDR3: TGTGCCAGCAGCTTGGCTGGGACAGGGGGCCCGTGGACTGAAGCTTTCTTT.

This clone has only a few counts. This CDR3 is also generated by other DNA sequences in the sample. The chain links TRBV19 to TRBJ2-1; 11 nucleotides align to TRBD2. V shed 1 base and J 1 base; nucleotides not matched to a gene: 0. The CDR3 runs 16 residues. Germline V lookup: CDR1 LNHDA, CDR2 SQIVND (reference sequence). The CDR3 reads CASSIGLAGSYNEQFF. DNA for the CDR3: TGTGCCAGTAGTATAGGACTAGCGGGGTCCTACAATGAGCAGTTCTTC.